The 22 T cell receptor beta chains reported below all come from one sample, sequenced in a study of cytomegalovirus exposure and HLA in healthy donors (dated by TCRdb to about 2017). The library was built by means of the immunoSEQ multiplex PCR assay. A mixture of 60 forward primers for TCR Vbeta segments and 13 reverse primers for TCR Jbeta segments was used in the multiplex PCR. The table was pulled from immuneACCESS by TCRdb, which kept in-frame rearrangements only. Such tables lose some clones; where checked, under half of the loss comes from unresolved V genes, and the rest has no known cause. The sample table lists roughly 93,000 clones, over 70% of them with a count of one. The ten largest make up 9.5% to 12% of the sample. Sequenced: PBMCs. All receptors derive from a man aged 18 to 35 in good health and CMV-seropositive.

This clone was observed a few times. The chain carries TRBV7-2 and TRBJ2-3; TRBD2 aligns across 12 bases. The V segment lost 1 base and the J segment 4 bases; nucleotides outside the gene matches: 3. The V gene's germline CDR1 is SGHTA and CDR2 FQGNSA. The CDR3 spans 16 residues. The CDR3 DNA sequence: TGTGCCAGCAGCTTAGTACTAGCGGGGGGTTCAGATACGCAGTATTTT. Its protein is CASSLVLAGGSDTQYF.

The chain has TRBV5-1 and TRBJ2-3, with 10 bases that match TRBD2. Germline-derived CDR1 and CDR2 are SGHRS and YFSETQ. V dropped 3 bases and J dropped 1; count of bases not matched to a gene: 14. The CDR3 sequence is 19 residues long. As DNA, the CDR3 is TGCGCCAGCAGCTCCGGACTGAGCGGGGGGGCTGGGGGCACAGATACGCAGTATTTT. Translated, it gives CASSSGLSGGAGGTDTQYF.

This chain uses TRBV5-1 with TRBJ2-7, with D possibly matching TRBD2 (5 bases). With 4 bases removed from V and 4 bases from J, the gap between germline ends came to 12 bases. Germline CDR1 SGHRS, CDR2 YFSETQ. The CDR3 has 13 amino acids. CDR3 coding DNA: TGCGCCAGCAGCGCTAATCCGGGGTACGAGCAGTACTTC. Translating it yields CASSANPGYEQYF. Together with reference TRBV5-1 and TRBJ2-7, the CDR3 gives the full variable domain: KAGVTQTPRYLIKTRGQQVTLSCSPISGHRSVSWYQQTPGQGLQFLFEYFSETQRNKGNFPGRFSGRQFSNSRSEMNVSTLELGDSALYLCASSANPGYEQYFGPGTRLTVT.

J is TRBJ2-7 and V is TRBV25-1, with 7 positions matching TRBD2. The germline CDR1 and CDR2 sequences are MGHDK and SYGVNS. With 7 bases clipped from V and 4 bases from J, the junction kept 10 bases outside the gene matches. This CDR3 has 14 residues. DNA of the CDR3: TGTGCCAGCACCTCCCCAGGGCGGGGGTACGAGCAGTACTTC. This encodes CASTSPGRGYEQYF.

To note about this clone: The sample carries other DNA sequences with the same CDR3. V and J are TRBV7-2 and TRBJ2-7; tentative D call: TRBD1 (6 bases). The CDR3 runs to 13 residues. Germline lookup yields CDR1 SGHTA and CDR2 FQGNSA. Trimming stripped 5 bases from V and 4 bases from J, with 12 bases between. CDR3 bases: TGTGCCAGCAGCCATCAGGGGCGGTACGAGCAGTACTTC. Protein: CASSHQGRYEQYF.

This sequence joins TRBV9 and TRBJ1-3; 10 nucleotides align to TRBD1. The CDR3 is 15 amino acids. V lost 3 bases to trimming and J lost 1 base; unmatched junction nucleotides: 1. Germline V lookup: CDR1 SGDLS, CDR2 YYNGEE. The CDR3 DNA sequence: TGTGCCAGCAGCGGACAGGGGGCATCTGGAAACACCATATATTTT. It translates to CASSGQGASGNTIYF.

This chain uses TRBV5-4 with TRBJ2-1; D unresolved. This CDR3 has 13 residues. From germline, CDR1 is SGHNT and CDR2 YYREEE (reference sequence). Trimming stripped 1 base from V and 3 bases from J, with 5 bases between. The DNA for the CDR3 is TGTGCCAGCAGCTTGTACGGCTACAATGAGCAGTTCTTC. Translating it yields CASSLYGYNEQFF.

The gene calls are TRBV5-5 and TRBJ2-3, with TRBD2 identical over 11 bases. The CDR3 covers 15 residues. V gave up 2 bases and J gave up 5 bases; unmatched junction bases: 4. Germline CDR1 SGHKS, CDR2 YYEKEE (reference sequence). The CDR3 protein is CASSFSSGGIDTQYF. CDR3 sequence (DNA): TGTGCCAGCAGCTTTTCTAGCGGGGGGATAGATACGCAGTATTTT.

The rearrangement links TRBV19 to TRBJ1-2; 11 nucleotides line up with TRBD1. After removal of 0 bases from V and 3 bases from J, the junction contained 3 bases not matched to a gene. The CDR3 has 16 residues. The V gene's germline CDR1 is LNHDA and CDR2 SQIVND (reference sequence). The CDR3 region has the DNA TGTGCCAGTAGTATAGATTGGGACAGGGGGGACTATGGCTACACCTTC. It encodes CASSIDWDRGDYGYTF. The complete variable domain, with remaining parts taken from reference TRBV19 and TRBJ1-2, reads DGGITQSPKYLFRKEGQNVTLSCEQNLNHDAMYWYRQDPGQGLRLIYYSQIVNDFQKGDIAEGYSVSREKKESFPLTVTSAQKNPTAFYLCASSIDWDRGDYGYTFGSGTRLTVV.

The CDR3: CASSARGNYGYTF. The CDR3 DNA sequence: TGTGCCAGCAGCGCACGGGGGAACTATGGCTACACCTTC. This chain links TRBV5-6 with TRBJ1-2; possible D gene TRBD1, 5 bases. This CDR3 comprises 13 residues. V was clipped by 4 bases and J by 2 bases, with 9 bases between them. The germline V gene has CDR1 SGHDT and CDR2 YYEEEE.

The chain has TRBV19 and TRBJ2-5; D gene uncertain. CDR1 LNHDA and CDR2 SQIVND come from the germline V gene (reference sequence). Trimming stripped 2 bases from V and 1 base from J, with 5 bases between. The CDR3 loop spans 13 amino acids. In DNA form, the CDR3 reads TGTGCCAGTAGTATACAGATCCAAGAGACCCAGTACTTC. It is translated as CASSIQIQETQYF.

The V gene is TRBV5-1, the J gene TRBJ2-1; TRBD2 agrees at 9 bases. Germline lookup yields CDR1 SGHRS and CDR2 YFSETQ. Losses at the gene ends were 1 base for V and 6 bases for J; bases not matched to a gene: 8. The CDR3 length is 16 residues. CDR3 coding DNA: TGCGCCAGCAGCTTGAGCCGGCGGGGGGGCCCCAATGAGCAGTTCTTC. The encoded protein is CASSLSRRGGPNEQFF.

The gene calls are TRBV7-9 and TRBJ1-1; no definite D call. Germline assignment: CDR1 SEHNR and CDR2 FQNEAQ (reference sequence). V gave up 1 base and J gave up 7 bases, with 10 bases separating them. This CDR3 is 13 amino acids long. This chain's CDR3 is CASSLGIFSEAFF. The CDR3 bases are TGTGCCAGCAGCTTAGGCATATTCAGTGAAGCTTTCTTT.

The chain carries TRBV5-1 and TRBJ1-6; TRBD1 agrees at 8 bases. CDR1 and CDR2 (germline): SGHRS, YFSETQ. This CDR3 region has 19 residues. Trimming at V came to 3 bases and at J to 8 bases, leaving 19 bases not matched to a gene. CDR3 residues: CASSWQGQVSRRGDSPLHF. Written as DNA, the CDR3 is TGCGCCAGCAGCTGGCAGGGACAGGTGTCCCGCCGGGGGGATTCACCCCTCCACTTT.

CDR3 amino acids: CSVVPGQGPAYEQYF. CDR3 nucleotide sequence: TGCAGCGTTGTTCCGGGACAGGGGCCCGCCTACGAGCAGTACTTC. This sequence joins TRBV29-1 and TRBJ2-7; 10 bases fit TRBD1. V was pared by 4 bases and J by 2 bases, with 8 bases of the junction left unmatched. Germline-derived CDR1 and CDR2 are SQVTM and ANQGSEA. The CDR3 is 15 residues long.

This clone has a handful of counts. The genes are TRBV29-1 and TRBJ2-7, with 9 bases identical to TRBD2. The germline V gene has CDR1 SQVTM and CDR2 ANQGSEA. This CDR3 contains 13 residues. Trimming at V came to 5 bases and at J to 4 bases, leaving 6 bases not matched to a gene. For the CDR3, the DNA is TGCAGCGTTTTCGTTAGCGGGGGTTACGAGCAGTACTTC. The encoded protein is CSVFVSGGYEQYF.

J is TRBJ2-7 and V is TRBV5-8; 13 bases match TRBD2. The junction had 7 bases not matched to a gene; V was cut back by 2 bases and J by 2 bases. This CDR3 is 17 amino acids long. Germline V gene sequence: CDR1 SGHTS, CDR2 YDEGEE. CDR3 protein: CASSLPTSGGTTYEQYF. CDR3 sequence (DNA): TGTGCCAGCAGCTTACCGACTAGCGGGGGGACTACCTACGAGCAGTACTTC.

The V gene is TRBV5-1, the J gene TRBJ2-7; 10 bases are shared with TRBD2. The CDR3 sequence is 15 residues long. Germline CDR1 and CDR2: SGHRS and YFSETQ. V was pared by 4 bases and J by 5 bases, with 9 bases of the junction left unmatched. The CDR3 spells CASSPSGLAGDEQYF. The CDR3 DNA follows: TGCGCCAGCAGCCCCTCGGGGCTAGCGGGGGACGAGCAGTACTTC. Full variable domain (outside the CDR3, taken from reference TRBV5-1 and TRBJ2-7): KAGVTQTPRYLIKTRGQQVTLSCSPISGHRSVSWYQQTPGQGLQFLFEYFSETQRNKGNFPGRFSGRQFSNSRSEMNVSTLELGDSALYLCASSPSGLAGDEQYFGPGTRLTVT.

The chain couples TRBV29-1 to TRBJ2-2; D not certain. Trimming pared 3 bases from V and 3 bases from J, leaving 8 bases between. This CDR3 comprises 13 residues. Germline values: CDR1 SQVTM, CDR2 ANQGSEA. This CDR3 reads CSVDEVYTGELFF. As DNA, the CDR3 is TGCAGCGTTGATGAGGTCTACACCGGGGAGCTGTTTTTT.

The chain combines TRBV19 with TRBJ1-1, with 7 bases matching TRBD1. Germline loops: CDR1 LNHDA, CDR2 SQIVND (reference sequence). Trimming took 1 base from V and 0 from J; bases not matched to a gene: 8. This CDR3 is built from 17 residues. This chain's CDR3 is CASSIVGPTGMNTEAFF. In DNA, the CDR3 is TGTGCCAGTAGTATAGTGGGGCCGACAGGGATGAACACTGAAGCTTTCTTT.

The rearrangement joins TRBV2 to TRBJ2-3; a possible D gene is TRBD1 (6 bases). The CDR3 spans 17 residues. The ends were cut back, 6 bases at V and 9 bases at J, with 28 bases in the middle. CDR1 and CDR2 (germline): SNHLY, FYNNEI. CDR3 region: CASRAKDYRVGQITQYF. The DNA for the CDR3 is TGTGCCAGCAGAGCTAAGGATTACAGGGTCGGCCAGATAACGCAGTATTTT.

This chain connects TRBV6-6 to TRBJ2-7; the match to TRBD1 covers 10 bases. This CDR3 has 15 amino acids. Germline CDR1 is MNHNY and CDR2 is SVGAGI (reference sequence). V trimming: 0 bases; J trimming: 3 bases; junction bases outside the gene matches: 2. CDR3 region: CASSYSGTGVYEQYF. As DNA, the CDR3 is TGTGCCAGCAGTTACTCGGGGACAGGGGTCTACGAGCAGTACTTC.